The rows below give T cell receptor beta chains drawn from one sample of a study of siplizumab effects on memory and regulatory T cells. TCRdb keeps only in-frame clones here, not all; method: immunoSEQ multiplex PCR. Of approximately 68,000 clones listed, roughly nine tenths are singletons. Sequenced material: CD8+ T cells sorted from blood. The receptors shown here come from a human donor in good health. Each CDR3 is given without its conserved first and last residue. Each record gives: J gene, V gene, CDR3 protein.

J gene: TRBJ1-6; V gene: TRBV4-1; CDR3 protein: ASSQEGLALPLH
J gene: TRBJ1-1; V gene: TRBV4-1; CDR3 protein: ASSPGRGSEAF
J gene: TRBJ1-2; V gene: TRBV27; CDR3 protein: ASTHDRTHPYGYT
J gene: TRBJ2-1; V gene: TRBV27; CDR3 protein: ASNEGLPSYNEQF
J gene: TRBJ2-2; V gene: TRBV9; CDR3 protein: ASRRTGGSGELF
J gene: TRBJ2-7; V gene: TRBV5-1; CDR3 protein: ASFPGPMGSGEQY
J gene: TRBJ1-2; V gene: TRBV25-1; CDR3 protein: ASQGSRVGYT
J gene: TRBJ2-1; V gene: TRBV12-5; CDR3 protein: ASPWGNEQF
J gene: TRBJ2-7; V gene: TRBV4-1; CDR3 protein: ASSHRTSGSYEQY
J gene: TRBJ2-7; V gene: TRBV4-1; CDR3 protein: ASSQEWGSGEQY
J gene: TRBJ1-1; V gene: TRBV5-1; CDR3 protein: ASSPWGQNTEAF
J gene: TRBJ2-7; V gene: TRBV16; CDR3 protein: ASSQLAENYEQY
J gene: TRBJ1-1; V gene: TRBV5-1; CDR3 protein: ASSAGPGRERFSEYTEAF
J gene: TRBJ2-7; V gene: TRBV6-5; CDR3 protein: ASSYTSGSRDEQY
J gene: TRBJ2-2; V gene: TRBV4-2; CDR3 protein: ASSQDDQIGTGELF
J gene: TRBJ1-2; V gene: TRBV2; CDR3 protein: ASSEVTPGRGWFGYT
J gene: TRBJ2-2; V gene: TRBV9; CDR3 protein: ASSVARVGGELF
J gene: TRBJ2-5; V gene: TRBV29-1; CDR3 protein: SVFGLAGSETQY
J gene: TRBJ1-3; V gene: TRBV10-1; CDR3 protein: ASSEASGNTIY
J gene: TRBJ2-1; V gene: TRBV19; CDR3 protein: ASSKGLAVPYNEQF
J gene: TRBJ2-7; V gene: TRBV7-6; CDR3 protein: ASSLGTPAFEQY
J gene: TRBJ2-3; V gene: TRBV19; CDR3 protein: ASSIGFWTSTDTQY
J gene: TRBJ1-1; V gene: TRBV7-9; CDR3 protein: ASSLVGAMNTEAF
J gene: TRBJ2-7; V gene: TRBV9; CDR3 protein: ASSRPGTGVGIYEQY
J gene: TRBJ2-1; V gene: TRBV4-1; CDR3 protein: ASSQLLADFYNEQF
J gene: TRBJ2-6; V gene: TRBV7-3; CDR3 protein: ASSSQGGSSGANVLT
J gene: TRBJ2-1; V gene: TRBV6-6; CDR3 protein: ASKTREAGYNEQF
J gene: TRBJ2-7; V gene: TRBV4-1; CDR3 protein: ASSLSGRGAYEQY
J gene: TRBJ1-1; V gene: TRBV4-1; CDR3 protein: ASSVPGNTEAF
J gene: TRBJ2-5; V gene: TRBV5-8; CDR3 protein: ASTTRERGVEETQY
J gene: TRBJ1-1; V gene: TRBV2; CDR3 protein: ASRFSDVLNTEAF
J gene: TRBJ2-7; V gene: TRBV29-1; CDR3 protein: SVEYLYEQY
J gene: TRBJ2-7; V gene: TRBV7-9; CDR3 protein: ASSYSGTGGEQY
J gene: TRBJ1-1; V gene: TRBV9; CDR3 protein: ASSPDPGGAF
J gene: TRBJ2-1; V gene: TRBV19; CDR3 protein: ASTPDRGLYNEQF
J gene: TRBJ2-1; V gene: TRBV5-4; CDR3 protein: ASSLGGRSSYNEQF